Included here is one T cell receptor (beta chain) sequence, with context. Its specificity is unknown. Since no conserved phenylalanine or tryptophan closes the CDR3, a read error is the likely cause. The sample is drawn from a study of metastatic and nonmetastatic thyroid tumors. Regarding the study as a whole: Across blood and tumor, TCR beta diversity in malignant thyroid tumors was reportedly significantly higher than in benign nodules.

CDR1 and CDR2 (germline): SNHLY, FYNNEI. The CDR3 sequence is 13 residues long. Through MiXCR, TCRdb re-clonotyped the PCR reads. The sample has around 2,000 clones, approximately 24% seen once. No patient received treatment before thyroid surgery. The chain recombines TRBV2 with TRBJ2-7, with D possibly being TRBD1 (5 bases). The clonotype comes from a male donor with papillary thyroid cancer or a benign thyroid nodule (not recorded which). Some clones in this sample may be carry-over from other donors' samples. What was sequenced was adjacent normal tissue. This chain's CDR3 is CATSGPGIYEQYI. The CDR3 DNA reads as TGTGCCACCAGTGGTCCAGGGATCTACGAGCAGTACATT.